The rows below give T cell receptor beta chains drawn from one sample of a study of shared clonotypes between healthy human individuals. The data were produced by immunoSEQ multiplex PCR, yet TCRdb's version contains in-frame clones alone and is incomplete. The sample yields around 530,000 clones, around 81% seen once. The sample consisted of PBMCs. These receptors all stem from a woman in her thirties or forties in good health. Some clones in this sample may be carry-over from other donors' samples. Both conserved end residues are trimmed from each CDR3.

v_call	j_call	cdr3_aa
TRBV19	TRBJ1-1	ASSQQLNTEAF
TRBV14	TRBJ2-2	ASSQERHGELF
TRBV11-2	TRBJ1-3	ASSLQTVTGLSGNTIY
TRBV19	TRBJ2-7	ASSEQGTGVYEQY
TRBV4-2	TRBJ2-7	ASSPLETSGYSYEQY
TRBV30	TRBJ2-7	ASQEKGYEQY
TRBV6-6	TRBJ2-7	ASSPRDRVYEQY
TRBV10-3	TRBJ1-1	AISERGGIGTEAF
TRBV5-1	TRBJ2-5	ASSPAGTSQETQY
TRBV7-6	TRBJ1-2	ASSLRQGASPGYGYT
TRBV5-1	TRBJ2-3	ASSHGGLAGGLVTDTQY
TRBV30	TRBJ2-1	AWSFDFSGSYNEQF
TRBV7-7	TRBJ2-3	ASSLGAQGLAGGDTQY
TRBV7-2	TRBJ2-2	ASSLGGQRTGELF
TRBV5-1	TRBJ2-3	ASSSAFTDTQY
TRBV7-8	TRBJ2-3	ATSDDRGTDTQY
TRBV30	TRBJ1-1	AWSGQIEAF
TRBV2	TRBJ2-5	ASSERGGQNQETQY
TRBV29-1	TRBJ1-2	SVDTDYGYT
TRBV27	TRBJ2-5	ASSPNRGEGQTQY
TRBV5-1	TRBJ2-3	ASSLNSGSWGSSTDTQY
TRBV19	TRBJ2-7	ASSISVKGGPGNEQY
TRBV30	TRBJ1-2	AWSPGRWDGYT
TRBV28	TRBJ2-2	ASSSRASGSLGTGELF
TRBV19	TRBJ1-5	ASSTHRGQPQH
TRBV7-9	TRBJ1-3	ASEKTASGNTIY
TRBV7-6	TRBJ2-5	ATGGDQETQY
TRBV6-4	TRBJ2-3	ASSETGTSDTQY
TRBV5-1	TRBJ2-4	ASSLPGLRDIQY
TRBV9	TRBJ2-5	ASSPTGDVETQY
TRBV15	TRBJ2-5	ATSRGLSGGETQY
TRBV6-4	TRBJ2-3	ASSGQGGSDTQY
TRBV6-6	TRBJ2-3	ASSPRTGATDTQY
TRBV18	TRBJ2-5	ASSPRLTEETQY
TRBV12-5	TRBJ1-5	ASGLGYQPQH
TRBV11-2	TRBJ2-5	ASSPGRGSSGTQY
TRBV9	TRBJ2-7	ASSGELDPYEQY
TRBV19	TRBJ2-2	ASSISAGELF
TRBV2	TRBJ2-2	ASSPVTSGRGTGELF
TRBV29-1	TRBJ2-7	SVRSGGGYEQY
TRBV6-1	TRBJ1-2	ASSESYSDGYT
TRBV7-3	TRBJ2-7	ASSRGVGYEQY
TRBV18	TRBJ2-5	ASSRDPQETQY
TRBV27	TRBJ2-7	ASSSGQFYEQY
TRBV6-4	-	ASSVAGEGTGELF
TRBV5-1	TRBJ2-1	ASSLDRGLADEQF
TRBV2	TRBJ2-1	ASSEELAGEGEQF
TRBV28	TRBJ1-5	ASRLDREGNQPQH
TRBV5-4	TRBJ2-7	ASSVAGGPDEQY
TRBV7-6	TRBJ2-2	ASSPIAGVLGELF
TRBV7-3	TRBJ2-1	ASSLMAGGRNEQF
TRBV10-1	TRBJ1-1	ASSEGQGDTEAF
TRBV10-2	TRBJ2-7	ATMDRGVYEQY